Below are 31 T cell receptor beta chains sequenced from a single sample in a study of beta chain features in type 1 diabetes. Sequencing targeted expressed TCRB transcripts, as all isolated RNA had been reverse transcribed. The repertoire was sequenced with immunoSEQ multiplex PCR; TCRdb's copy has only in-frame clones and lacks some. The profile shows around 500,000 clones, about an eighth of them singletons. The source material was naive CD4+ T cells from blood. Receptors originate from a woman aged 18-30 years in good health.

This clone occurred a few times. V is TRBV28 and J is TRBJ2-7; TRBD1 matches 10 bases. V shed 7 bases and J 0 bases; nucleotides not matched to a gene: 6. This CDR3 region has 15 residues. Germline CDR1 MDHEN, CDR2 SYDVKM. CDR3 nucleotides: TGTGCCAGCAAGCGGACAGGGGGAAGCTCCTACGAGCAGTACGTC. As protein: CASKRTGGSSYEQYV.

V and J are TRBV18 and TRBJ1-1; D is uncertain. Germline V gene lookup returns CDR1 KGHSH and CDR2 LQKENI. The germline V and J ends were trimmed by 6 bases and 1 base, with 6 bases remaining between them. The CDR3 runs to 12 residues. CDR3 in DNA: TGTGCCAGCTCTGTCGGGAACACTGAAGCTTTCTTT. Amino acid sequence: CASSVGNTEAFF.

This clone has just a few counts. The chain has TRBV28 and TRBJ2-7, with D perhaps TRBD1 (6 bases). The CDR3 has 12 amino acids. V was clipped by 2 bases and J by 5 bases, with 7 bases between them. CDR1 and CDR2 (germline): MDHEN, SYDVKM. The CDR3 nucleotides are TGTGCCAGCAGTTTAACAGGGAACGAGCAGTACGTC. This sequence encodes CASSLTGNEQYV.

This clone was seen a few times. This sequence joins TRBV18 and TRBJ2-7; D not resolved. V was clipped by 3 bases and J by 0 bases, with 12 bases between them. Germline loops: CDR1 KGHSH, CDR2 LQKENI. This CDR3 region has 15 residues. CDR3 bases: TGTGCCAGCTCACCGTCGCGGCAGAGCTCCTACGAGCAGTACTTC. Translating gives CASSPSRQSSYEQYF.

The rearrangement links TRBV7-9 to TRBJ2-3; D gene ambiguous. Germline-derived CDR1 and CDR2 are SEHNR and FQNEAQ (reference sequence). The CDR3 totals 17 residues. V was clipped by 4 bases and J by 2 bases, with 19 bases between them. The CDR3 sequence: CASSSNLRVVVTDTQYF. The CDR3 nucleotides read TGTGCCAGCAGCTCGAATTTACGCGTAGTTGTCACAGATACGCAGTATTTT.

This clone was seen only a few times. The rearrangement uses TRBV7-3 and TRBJ2-7; 7 bases line up with TRBD2. Per the germline V gene, CDR1 is SGHTA and CDR2 is FQGTGA. V shed 2 bases and J 3 bases; nucleotides not matched to a gene: 7. The CDR3 covers 15 residues. CDR3 sequence reads: CASSLWWREIYEQYF. In nucleotides, the CDR3 is TGTGCCAGCAGCTTATGGTGGCGGGAGATCTACGAGCAGTACTTC.

This clone showed up many times. The chain uses TRBV23-1 and TRBJ2-1; D is unclear. TRBV23-1 carries the ORF label, with uncertain function. V was shortened by 0 bases and J by 8 bases, with 17 bases between the two germline ends. The CDR3 runs to 16 residues. CDR3 sequence reads: CASSQSLRPPVDEQFF. As DNA, the CDR3 is TGCGCCAGCAGTCAATCTTTAAGGCCCCCTGTTGATGAGCAGTTCTTC.

This clone was counted between two and nine times. The chain couples TRBV20-1 to TRBJ2-3; D may correspond to TRBD1 or TRBD2 (5 bases each). With 7 bases removed from V and 5 bases from J, the gap between germline ends came to 10 bases. Per the germline V gene, CDR1 is DFQATT and CDR2 is SNEGSKA (reference sequence). The CDR3 spans 11 residues. The CDR3 nucleotides are TGCAGTGGAGGGGCCGGAGATACGCAGTATTTT. Its translation is CSGGAGDTQYF.

This clone was observed a few times. The chain combines TRBV25-1 with TRBJ2-5; 10 nucleotides agree with TRBD1. Germline V lookup: CDR1 MGHDK, CDR2 SYGVNS. There are 15 residues in the CDR3. The trim removed 1 base at V and 5 bases at J, leaving 4 bases unmatched. CDR3 bases: TGTGCCAGCAGTGAATCGGGACAGGGGAGGGAGACCCAGTACTTC. Amino acid sequence: CASSESGQGRETQYF.

There are a few counts of this clone. This chain links TRBV28 with TRBJ2-2, with 9 bases fitting TRBD1. This CDR3 contains 14 residues. Germline V gene data show CDR1 as MDHEN and CDR2 as SYDVKM. V gave up 9 bases and J gave up 3 bases; unmatched junction bases: 5. CDR3: CASGTGSHTGELFF. CDR3 DNA: TGTGCCAGTGGGACAGGGTCCCACACCGGGGAGCTGTTTTTT.

The table lists this clone with a few counts. The V call is TRBV4-1, the J call TRBJ2-3; 7 nucleotides match TRBD1. The V gene end was trimmed by 1 base and the J gene end by 2 bases; junction bases not matched to a gene: 3. This CDR3 contains 15 residues. The germline CDR1 and CDR2 sequences are MGHRA and YSYEKL. In DNA form, the CDR3 reads TGCGCCAGCAGCCAAGTGGGGACAGCCACAGATACGCAGTATTTT. This encodes CASSQVGTATDTQYF.

The chain carries TRBV4-1 and TRBJ1-4; 7 bases match TRBD1. The V segment lost 4 bases and the J segment 4 bases; nucleotides outside the gene matches: 3. The CDR3 sequence is 14 residues long. Germline V gene lookup returns CDR1 MGHRA and CDR2 YSYEKL. Here the CDR3 DNA reads TGCGCCAGCAGCCGGGGACAGTTTAATGAAAAACTGTTTTTT. As protein: CASSRGQFNEKLFF.

Details on this clone: In the same sample, other DNA sequences code for this CDR3. The CDR3 spells CASSYSGRRETQYF. DNA of the CDR3: TGTGCCAGCAGTTACAGCGGGCGGCGAGAGACCCAGTACTTC. The V and J genes are TRBV6-5 and TRBJ2-5; D might be TRBD2 (6 bases). The CDR3 runs to 14 residues. V shed 2 bases and J shed 4 bases, with 11 bases lying between them. In germline, CDR1 is MNHEY, CDR2 SVGAGI.

The genes are TRBV10-3 and TRBJ1-2; TRBD1 is a possible D gene (6 bases). V was shortened by 5 bases and J by 4 bases, with 11 bases between the two germline ends. The germline CDR1 and CDR2 sequences are ENHRY and SYGVKD. The CDR3 consists of 13 residues. The CDR3: CAISSGRGYGYTF. DNA for the CDR3: TGTGCCATCAGTTCTGGCAGGGGCTATGGCTACACCTTC.

This clone was counted a few times. V usage is TRBV23-1 and J usage is TRBJ1-4, with a possible D match to TRBD1 (6 bases). TRBV23-1 is identified as an open reading frame with a role that is uncertain. The V gene lost 0 bases and the J gene lost 7 bases, with 12 bases spanning the gap. The CDR3 loop spans 15 amino acids. The CDR3, as DNA: TGCGCCAGCAGTCAATCAGGACAAGGGGGTGAAAAACTGTTTTTT. Translating it yields CASSQSGQGGEKLFF.

The chain is built from TRBV10-3 and TRBJ2-2; D gene uncertain. CDR3 length: 12 amino acids. Germline V gives CDR1 ENHRY, CDR2 SYGVKD. V was shortened by 8 bases and J by 0 bases, with 4 bases between the two germline ends. The chain's CDR3 is CAIGANTGELFF. The CDR3 DNA follows: TGTGCCATCGGGGCGAACACCGGGGAGCTGTTTTTT.

The V gene is TRBV19, the J gene TRBJ2-7, with 8 bases matching TRBD2. This CDR3 contains 15 residues. Germline V gives CDR1 LNHDA, CDR2 SQIVND (reference sequence). V gave up 4 bases and J gave up 4 bases; unmatched junction bases: 9. The CDR3 DNA follows: TGTGCCAGTAGTACCCCCAGCGGGAGTCGATACGAGCAGTACTTC. This sequence encodes CASSTPSGSRYEQYF.

The J gene is TRBJ1-1, the V gene TRBV29-1; possibly TRBD1 for D (6 bases). Trimming left V 7 bases short and J 1 base short, with 10 bases between. This CDR3 has 12 residues. CDR1 is SQVTM and CDR2 is ANQGSEA in the germline V gene. CDR3 amino acids: CSAGAENTEAFF. The CDR3 coding sequence is TGCAGCGCAGGGGCTGAGAACACTGAAGCTTTCTTT.

The rearrangement links TRBV5-6 to TRBJ2-3; D perhaps matches TRBD1 (6 bases). The length of the CDR3 is 14 residues. V dropped 0 bases and J dropped 6 bases, with 11 bases sitting between them. The germline gives CDR1 SGHDT, CDR2 YYEEEE. CDR3 in DNA: TGTGCCAGCAGCTTGGTTGCAGGGGAGGATACGCAGTATTTT. Encoded protein: CASSLVAGEDTQYF.

Of note for this clone: No conserved phenylalanine or tryptophan ends this CDR3, so it is likely a read error. The chain couples TRBV2 to TRBJ2-7; 7 bases map to TRBD1. The CDR3 extends over 14 amino acids. CDR1 and CDR2 from the germline V gene are SNHLY and FYNNEI. The J segment lost 1 base and the V segment lost 7 bases, leaving 7 bases of the junction unmatched. CDR3 in amino acids: CASKIGTASYEQYL. The CDR3 DNA follows: TGTGCCAGCAAGATTGGGACAGCTTCCTACGAGCAGTACTTA.

A few counts support this clone. The chain recombines TRBV2 with TRBJ2-3, with TRBD2 as a possible D gene (5 bases). CDR1 SNHLY and CDR2 FYNNEI come from the germline V gene. This CDR3 has 13 amino acids. V lost 6 bases to trimming and J lost 6 bases, with 13 bases between them. The CDR3: CASSPGRRDTQYF. CDR3 DNA sequence: TGTGCCAGCAGCCCTGGACGGAGGGATACGCAGTATTTT. Using reference TRBV2 and TRBJ2-3 for the parts outside the CDR3, the full variable domain is EPEVTQTPSHQVTQMGQEVILRCVPISNHLYFYWYRQILGQKVEFLVSFYNNEISEKSEIFDDQFSVERPDGSNFTLKIRSTKLEDSAMYFCASSPGRRDTQYFGPGTRLTVL.

In its sample, this clone was seen a few times. The chain has TRBV29-1 and TRBJ2-5; D call uncertain. The CDR3 is made up of 13 amino acids. V lost 0 bases and J 5 bases, leaving 10 bases between the germline ends. The germline V gene has CDR1 SQVTM and CDR2 ANQGSEA. For the CDR3, the DNA is TGCAGCGTTGAAGATAAGCTATGGGAGACCCAGTACTTC. Its protein is CSVEDKLWETQYF.

This chain uses TRBV29-1 with TRBJ1-1; D may be TRBD1 (6 bases). This CDR3 comprises 13 residues. Germline CDR1 SQVTM, CDR2 ANQGSEA. Trimming cost V 5 bases and J 0 bases, with 10 bases left between them. Written as DNA, the CDR3 is TGCAGCGTTCAGGGGCGTCTGAACACTGAAGCTTTCTTT. This codes for CSVQGRLNTEAFF.

This sequence joins TRBV6-6 and TRBJ2-1, with TRBD1 identical over 9 bases. V gave up 8 bases and J gave up 6 bases; unmatched junction bases: 11. The CDR3 consists of 15 residues. From germline, CDR1 is MNHNY and CDR2 SVGAGI (reference sequence). Here the CDR3 reads CASATGTGSVNEQFF. The CDR3 DNA is TGTGCCAGCGCTACCGGGACAGGGTCCGTCAATGAGCAGTTCTTC.

The genes are TRBV7-9 and TRBJ1-4; possibly TRBD1 for D (6 bases). Deletions cut 5 bases from V and 7 bases from J, with 14 bases between. The CDR3 runs to 14 residues. Per germline, CDR1 SEHNR and CDR2 FQNEAQ (reference sequence). The chain's CDR3 is CASSMAGVGEKLFF. The CDR3 DNA follows: TGTGCCAGCAGCATGGCAGGGGTGGGTGAAAAACTGTTTTTT.

This sequence joins TRBV5-4 and TRBJ2-5; D unresolved. From germline, CDR1 is SGHNT and CDR2 YYREEE (reference sequence). This CDR3 comprises 13 residues. The ends were cut back, 5 bases at V and 5 bases at J, with 13 bases in the middle. DNA for the CDR3: TGTGCCAGCAGTTTTGGGCCGAGGGAGACCCAGTACTTC. Encoded protein: CASSFGPRETQYF.

This clone has a handful of counts. The gene calls are TRBV7-9 and TRBJ2-1, with TRBD1 as a possible D gene (6 bases). CDR1 is SEHNR and CDR2 is FQNEAQ in the germline V gene (reference sequence). Trimming removed 1 base at V and 1 base at J, with 17 bases between. This CDR3 has 18 residues. For the CDR3, the DNA is TGTGCCAGCAGCTTAGGCAGGGGAAACAAAGGATCCTACAATGAGCAGTTCTTC. This sequence encodes CASSLGRGNKGSYNEQFF.

The chain recombines TRBV15 with TRBJ2-1; D tentatively reads TRBD1 or TRBD2 (5 bases each). This CDR3 is built from 13 residues. V shed 0 bases and J shed 15 bases, with 15 bases lying between them. Germline V gene data show CDR1 as LNHNV and CDR2 as YYDKDF (reference sequence). The CDR3 protein is CATSRDPRDRGFF. The CDR3, as DNA: TGTGCCACCAGCAGAGATCCGAGGGACCGTGGGTTCTTC.

Concerning this clone: The same CDR3 is also encoded by other DNA sequences in this sample. This chain connects TRBV7-2 to TRBJ1-5; D uncertain. CDR3 length: 13 residues. Trimming took off 5 bases at V and 1 base at J, with 6 bases between the two ends. Germline-derived CDR1 and CDR2 are SGHTA and FQGNSA. CDR3 in amino acids: CASSPDSNQPQHF. The CDR3 DNA sequence: TGTGCCAGCAGCCCGGACAGCAATCAGCCCCAGCATTTT.

This clone was counted only a few times. The chain is built from TRBV29-1 and TRBJ2-7; 7 bases fit TRBD1. This CDR3 region has 12 residues. With V trimmed by 6 bases and J by 5 bases, 7 bases remained unmatched. The germline V gene encodes CDR1 SQVTM and CDR2 ANQGSEA. The CDR3 DNA reads TGCAGCGTACCCATGACAGGGAACGAGCAGTACGTC. Protein: CSVPMTGNEQYV.

The gene calls are TRBV9 and TRBJ1-1; D unclear. CDR1 and CDR2 (germline): SGDLS, YYNGEE. Deletions cut 0 bases from V and 5 bases from J, with 11 bases between. The length of the CDR3 is 14 residues. This CDR3 reads CASSVVLQHTEAFF. The CDR3 DNA is TGTGCCAGCAGCGTAGTTTTACAACATACTGAAGCTTTCTTT.